These 27 T cell receptor beta chains share one sample of origin, sequenced in a study of T cell changes during pregnancy in multiple sclerosis. Sequencing was performed with immunoSEQ multiplex PCR; in TCRdb, only in-frame clones are kept and a portion is missing. Of some 46,000 clones listed, about 92% are singletons. The sample comprised peripheral blood. The receptors here all came from a female donor with multiple sclerosis, enrolled in a pregnancy study.

The chain is built from TRBV7-2 and TRBJ2-3; no reliable D call. Germline loops: CDR1 SGHTA, CDR2 FQGNSA. The germline V and J ends were trimmed by 0 bases and 3 bases, with 4 bases remaining between them. The CDR3 contains 13 residues. The DNA of the CDR3 is TGTGCCAGCAGCTTAGCACATACAGATACGCAGTATTTT. This translates into CASSLAHTDTQYF. Together with reference TRBV7-2 and TRBJ2-3, the CDR3 gives the full variable domain: GAGVSQSPSNKVTEKGKDVELRCDPISGHTALYWYRQSLGQGLEFLIYFQGNSAPDKSGLPSDRFSAERTGGSVSTLTIQRTQQEDSAVYLCASSLAHTDTQYFGPGTRLTVL.

The J gene is TRBJ1-1, the V gene TRBV7-9; D remains ambiguous. V lost 5 bases to trimming and J lost 0 bases, with 13 bases between them. The CDR3 is 15 amino acids. Germline values: CDR1 SEHNR, CDR2 FQNEAQ (reference sequence). The CDR3 loop reads CASSGSRAMNTEAFF. CDR3 nucleotides: TGTGCCAGCAGCGGATCCCGGGCCATGAACACTGAAGCTTTCTTT.

The chain uses TRBV7-2 and TRBJ2-1; 9 bases match TRBD2. The germline gives CDR1 SGHTA, CDR2 FQGNSA. V dropped 6 bases and J dropped 8; count of bases not matched to a gene: 20. The CDR3 has 18 residues. The chain's CDR3 is CASSPTGWREGPEHEQFF. Here the CDR3 DNA reads TGTGCCAGCAGTCCGACCGGGTGGCGGGAGGGCCCTGAGCATGAGCAGTTCTTC. Supplemented by reference TRBV7-2 and TRBJ2-1, the full variable domain reads GAGVSQSPSNKVTEKGKDVELRCDPISGHTALYWYRQSLGQGLEFLIYFQGNSAPDKSGLPSDRFSAERTGGSVSTLTIQRTQQEDSAVYLCASSPTGWREGPEHEQFFGPGTRLTVL.

The chain joins TRBV6-8 to TRBJ2-2, with D possibly being TRBD1 (6 bases). The ends were cut back, 0 bases at V and 5 bases at J, with 10 bases in the middle. Germline-derived CDR1 and CDR2 are MNHGY and SAAAGT. This CDR3 region has 15 residues. The CDR3 is CASSYSDSRTGELFF. CDR3 coding DNA: TGTGCCAGCAGTTACTCGGACAGTCGGACCGGGGAGCTGTTTTTT.

V and J are TRBV30 and TRBJ2-6; unclear D gene. CDR1 and CDR2 (germline): GTSNPN, SVGIG (reference sequence). This CDR3 is 18 amino acids long. V was shortened by 5 bases and J by 5 bases, with 25 bases between the two germline ends. CDR3 sequence: CAWYCRRYNKSRANVLTF. Here the CDR3 DNA reads TGTGCCTGGTATTGCAGGCGTTATAACAAAAGTCGGGCCAACGTCCTGACTTTC.

The gene calls are TRBV5-1 and TRBJ1-2, with D tentatively TRBD1 (5 bases). The CDR3 is made up of 15 amino acids. The germline gives CDR1 SGHRS, CDR2 YFSETQ. Trimming left V 4 bases short and J 0 bases short, with 13 bases between. DNA for the CDR3: TGCGCCAGCAGCCACGGGGCCCTAGCTAACTATGGCTACACCTTC. It specifies CASSHGALANYGYTF.

The rearrangement joins TRBV27 to TRBJ2-1; TRBD2 aligns across 9 bases. CDR1 is MNHEY, CDR2 SMNVEV, per germline (reference sequence). The CDR3 totals 16 residues. J gave up 3 bases and V 5 bases, and 8 bases lay outside the gene matches. The CDR3 nucleotides read TGTGCCAGCAGTCTCCGCGGGGGGGGGCTCTACAATGAGCAGTTCTTC. This sequence encodes CASSLRGGGLYNEQFF.

The J gene is TRBJ2-5, the V gene TRBV7-2; D perhaps matches TRBD1 (6 bases). From germline, CDR1 is SGHTA and CDR2 FQGNSA. Trimming stripped 3 bases from V and 0 bases from J, with 8 bases between. The CDR3 runs 14 residues. The CDR3, as DNA: TGTGCCAGCAGCTTCAGACAGGACCAAGAGACCCAGTACTTC. The encoded protein is CASSFRQDQETQYF.

V usage is TRBV4-3 and J usage is TRBJ1-2, with D possibly matching TRBD1 (6 bases). The CDR3 covers 16 residues. Germline assignment: CDR1 LGHNA and CDR2 YSLEER. Deletions cut 0 bases from V and 8 bases from J, with 19 bases between. CDR3 nucleotides: TGCGCCAGCAGCCAAGATCGGGGGGGCTCCGTAGGCGGCTACACCTTC. Amino acids: CASSQDRGGSVGGYTF.

This chain uses TRBV5-6 with TRBJ2-3, with TRBD2 matching 8 bases. The germline V gene has CDR1 SGHDT and CDR2 YYEEEE. The CDR3 extends over 15 amino acids. The V segment lost 0 bases and the J segment 3 bases; nucleotides outside the gene matches: 3. CDR3 in amino acids: CASSLVASGTDTQYF. The CDR3 coding sequence is TGTGCCAGCAGCTTGGTAGCTAGCGGGACAGATACGCAGTATTTT.

The chain employs TRBV4-1 and TRBJ2-7; D is unresolved. The CDR3 is 15 residues long. Germline CDR1 MGHRA, CDR2 YSYEKL. V was shortened by 0 bases and J by 0 bases, with 9 bases between the two germline ends. CDR3 residues: CASSQEAFISYEQYF. DNA for the CDR3: TGCGCCAGCAGCCAAGAGGCCTTCATCTCCTACGAGCAGTACTTC.

The V gene is TRBV6-5, the J gene TRBJ2-7; 13 bases are a match to TRBD2. The CDR3 loop spans 13 amino acids. Germline V gives CDR1 MNHEY, CDR2 SVGAGI. The ends lost 8 bases at V and 3 bases at J; junction bases unmatched: 1. CDR3 coding DNA: TGTGCCAGCCGGACTAGCGGGAGCTACGAGCAGTACTTC. Its translation is CASRTSGSYEQYF.

The chain recombines TRBV10-1 with TRBJ2-1; TRBD2 might be the D (7 bases). The CDR3 covers 13 residues. In germline, CDR1 is WNHNN, CDR2 SYGVQD (reference sequence). The ends were cut back, 5 bases at V and 10 bases at J, with 15 bases in the middle. CDR3 loop: CASSTGGGVEQFF. The CDR3 DNA reads as TGCGCCAGCAGTACCGGAGGGGGGGTCGAGCAGTTCTTC.

The CDR3 coding sequence is TGTGCCAGCAGTCCTAATGGGGGGGAGCAGTACTTC. Translation: CASSPNGGEQYF. The rearrangement joins TRBV6-5 to TRBJ2-7; perhaps TRBD2 as D (6 bases). CDR1 and CDR2 from the germline V gene are MNHEY and SVGAGI. The length of the CDR3 is 12 residues. V shed 5 bases and J shed 7 bases, with 12 bases lying between them.

The chain employs TRBV5-1 and TRBJ1-1, with D possibly matching TRBD1 (5 bases). Trimming pared 0 bases from V and 3 bases from J, leaving 15 bases between. The CDR3 sequence is 16 residues long. CDR1 is SGHRS, CDR2 YFSETQ, per germline. The CDR3 region is CASSLGTHGGDTEAFF. Here the CDR3 DNA reads TGCGCCAGCAGCTTGGGGACACACGGAGGGGACACTGAAGCTTTCTTT.

CDR3 residues: CASSFSIAGVKRNEQFF. Written as DNA, the CDR3 is TGTGCCAGCAGCTTTTCGATAGCGGGAGTAAAGAGGAATGAGCAGTTCTTC. This chain uses TRBV7-9 with TRBJ2-1; TRBD2 agrees at 9 bases. CDR1 is SEHNR, CDR2 FQNEAQ, per germline (reference sequence). The V segment lost 3 bases and the J segment 7 bases; nucleotides outside the gene matches: 13. This CDR3 is 17 amino acids long.

This rearrangement joins TRBV5-1 to TRBJ2-3; D may be TRBD2 (6 bases). Germline V gene lookup returns CDR1 SGHRS and CDR2 YFSETQ. The V and J ends lost 0 bases and 2 bases respectively, with 7 bases between them. This CDR3 region has 14 residues. The CDR3 DNA sequence: TGCGCCAGCAGCTTGGGGGACTCCACAGATACGCAGTATTTT. Its translation is CASSLGDSTDTQYF. Based on the CDR3 plus reference TRBV5-1 and TRBJ2-3, the full variable domain is KAGVTQTPRYLIKTRGQQVTLSCSPISGHRSVSWYQQTPGQGLQFLFEYFSETQRNKGNFPGRFSGRQFSNSRSEMNVSTLELGDSALYLCASSLGDSTDTQYFGPGTRLTVL.

The rearrangement uses TRBV5-1 and TRBJ2-5; 12 bases align to TRBD2. The CDR3 spans 15 residues. Unmatched junction bases numbered 6, after V lost 4 bases and J lost 5 bases. Germline CDR1 is SGHRS and CDR2 is YFSETQ. The CDR3: CASSVGLAGYETQYF. The DNA for the CDR3 is TGCGCCAGCAGCGTTGGACTAGCGGGGTATGAGACCCAGTACTTC. The full variable domain, in which reference TRBV5-1 and TRBJ2-5 provide the parts outside the CDR3, is KAGVTQTPRYLIKTRGQQVTLSCSPISGHRSVSWYQQTPGQGLQFLFEYFSETQRNKGNFPGRFSGRQFSNSRSEMNVSTLELGDSALYLCASSVGLAGYETQYFGPGTRLLVL.

This clone was observed a single time. This chain uses TRBV6-5 with TRBJ1-1, with unresolved D. The CDR3 consists of 13 residues. Trimming pared 4 bases from V and 6 bases from J, leaving 12 bases between. CDR1 is MNHEY and CDR2 is SVGAGI in the germline V gene. CDR3 sequence: CASSFSTDAEAFF. The CDR3, as DNA: TGTGCCAGCAGTTTTTCCACTGACGCTGAAGCTTTCTTT.

The rearrangement links TRBV5-1 to TRBJ2-1; the D is unclear. The germline V and J ends were trimmed by 4 bases and 8 bases, with 19 bases remaining between them. The CDR3 totals 15 residues. From germline, CDR1 is SGHRS and CDR2 YFSETQ. The CDR3 loop is CASSRSDSVSDEQFF. The CDR3 nucleotides read TGCGCCAGCAGCCGGAGTGACTCGGTATCGGATGAGCAGTTCTTC.

This chain uses TRBV7-3 with TRBJ2-5; the D gene is possibly TRBD2 (6 bases). CDR1 SGHTA and CDR2 FQGTGA come from the germline V gene. Trimming cost V 5 bases and J 6 bases, with 16 bases left between them. The CDR3 has 14 residues. The DNA of the CDR3 is TGTGCCAGCAGCCAATCCGGGACTCTGAAGACCCAGTACTTC. This codes for CASSQSGTLKTQYF.

The chain is built from TRBV10-1 and TRBJ1-4; D possibly corresponds to TRBD1 (5 bases). There are 12 residues in the CDR3. The V gene lost 3 bases and the J gene lost 8 bases, with 7 bases spanning the gap. The germline CDR1 and CDR2 sequences are WNHNN and SYGVQD (reference sequence). CDR3 protein: CASSDRDEKLFF. The CDR3 DNA reads as TGCGCCAGCAGTGACAGGGACGAAAAACTGTTTTTT.

The chain uses TRBV7-2 and TRBJ1-5; D not resolved. The germline V gene has CDR1 SGHTA and CDR2 FQGNSA. V was trimmed by 5 bases and J by 5 bases, leaving 10 bases between them. This CDR3 contains 13 residues. The CDR3 DNA follows: TGTGCCAGCAGCACGAGAGTCGATCAGCCCCAGCATTTT. As protein: CASSTRVDQPQHF.

In nucleotides, the CDR3 is TGTGCCAGCAGCTTGTCCGGGACACCTGGCTACGAGCAGTACTTC. Translated, it gives CASSLSGTPGYEQYF. The chain is built from TRBV5-6 and TRBJ2-7; D perhaps matches TRBD1 (6 bases). The V gene's germline CDR1 is SGHDT and CDR2 YYEEEE. With 1 base removed from V and 3 bases from J, the gap between germline ends came to 14 bases. The CDR3 loop spans 15 amino acids.

The chain has TRBV5-1 and TRBJ1-5; 8 nucleotides agree with TRBD1. Germline CDR1 and CDR2: SGHRS and YFSETQ. The length of the CDR3 is 15 residues. With 0 bases clipped from V and 9 bases from J, the junction kept 8 bases outside the gene matches. The CDR3 protein is CASSLGTGPIRPQHF. The CDR3, as DNA: TGCGCCAGCAGCTTGGGGACAGGGCCGATTAGGCCCCAGCATTTT.

This chain links TRBV19 with TRBJ1-2; possible D gene TRBD1, 5 bases. Trimming removed 7 bases from V and 4 bases from J, with 13 bases in between. The germline gives CDR1 LNHDA, CDR2 SQIVND (reference sequence). The CDR3 sequence is 13 residues long. In DNA, the CDR3 is TGTGCCAGTACCCCTTGGGACGGCTATGGCTACACCTTC. This encodes CASTPWDGYGYTF.

V usage is TRBV2 and J usage is TRBJ2-3, with D uncertain. V dropped 7 bases and J dropped 4 bases, with 6 bases sitting between them. Germline V gene sequence: CDR1 SNHLY, CDR2 FYNNEI. The CDR3 has 11 residues. CDR3 sequence (DNA): TGTGCCAGCACGGGTGCAGATACGCAGTATTTT. Translation gives CASTGADTQYF.